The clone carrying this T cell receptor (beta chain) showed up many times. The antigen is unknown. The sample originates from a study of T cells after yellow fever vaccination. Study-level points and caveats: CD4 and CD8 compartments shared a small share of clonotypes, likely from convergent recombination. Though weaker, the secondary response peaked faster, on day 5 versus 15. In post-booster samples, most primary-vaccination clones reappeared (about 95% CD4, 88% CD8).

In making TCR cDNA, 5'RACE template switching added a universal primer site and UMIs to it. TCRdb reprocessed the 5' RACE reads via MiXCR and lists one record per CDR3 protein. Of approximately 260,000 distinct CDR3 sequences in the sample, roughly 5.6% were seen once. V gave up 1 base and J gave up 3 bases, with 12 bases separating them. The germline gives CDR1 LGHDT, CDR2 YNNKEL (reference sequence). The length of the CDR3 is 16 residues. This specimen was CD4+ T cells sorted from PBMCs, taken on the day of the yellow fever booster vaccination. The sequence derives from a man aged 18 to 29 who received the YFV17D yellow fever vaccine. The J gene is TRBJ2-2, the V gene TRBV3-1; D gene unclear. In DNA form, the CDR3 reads TGTGCCAGCAGCCAAGTTATCAAGAGGTACACCGGGGAGCTGTTTTTT. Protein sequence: CASSQVIKRYTGELFF. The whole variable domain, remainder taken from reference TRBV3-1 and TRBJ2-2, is DTAVSQTPKYLVTQMGNDKSIKCEQNLGHDTMYWYKQDSKKFLKIMFSYNNKELIINETVPNRFSPKSPDKAHLNLHINSLELGDSAVYFCASSQVIKRYTGELFFGEGSRLTVL.